Listed here are 4 T cell receptor beta chains from one sample, sequenced in a study of T cells in tuberculosis. Assay used: immunoSEQ multiplex PCR; TCRdb lists only in-frame clones, some missing. The data hold tens of thousands of clones, with more than 85% observed a single time. The sequencing input was PBMCs. These receptors all stem from a donor aged 10 to 29 with latent tuberculosis or without tuberculosis infection.

J is TRBJ1-2 and V is TRBV5-1; tentatively, D is TRBD1 (5 bases). Germline V CDR1 and CDR2: SGHRS, YFSETQ. The CDR3 sequence is 14 residues long. The V and J ends lost 4 bases and 3 bases respectively, with 13 bases between them. Here the CDR3 DNA reads TGCGCCAGCAGCCCCCCCGCGGGGCACTATGGCTACACCTTC. The encoded protein is CASSPPAGHYGYTF.

The chain links TRBV7-9 to TRBJ2-7; TRBD1 matches 8 bases. This CDR3 spans 15 amino acids. V lost 0 bases, J lost 3 bases, and 4 bases stayed unmatched. Germline-derived CDR1 and CDR2 are SEHNR and FQNEAQ (reference sequence). CDR3 bases: TGTGCCAGCAGCTTAGCAGCAGGGGGCAACTACGAGCAGTACTTC. Its translation: CASSLAAGGNYEQYF.

The rearrangement links TRBV19 to TRBJ2-7, with 10 bases identical to TRBD1. Germline V gene lookup returns CDR1 LNHDA and CDR2 SQIVND (reference sequence). V lost 2 bases and J lost 4; bases outside the gene matches: 5. This CDR3 has 15 amino acids. The CDR3 region is CASSIWTGGSYEQYF. In DNA form, the CDR3 reads TGTGCCAGTAGTATATGGACAGGGGGTTCGTACGAGCAGTACTTC.

This clone was recorded once. The chain combines TRBV6-6 with TRBJ2-5; 10 positions agree with TRBD2. CDR1 is MNHNY and CDR2 is SVGAGI in the germline V gene (reference sequence). The CDR3 is 15 amino acids. Trimming cost V 6 bases and J 3 bases; bases outside gene matches: 7. CDR3 DNA: TGTGCCAGCAGGCAAAGGCTAGCGGGGGAAGAGACCCAGTACTTC. Protein sequence: CASRQRLAGEETQYF.